This T cell receptor beta chain was sequenced during a study of STAT5B mutations in CD4+ large granular lymphocyte leukemia. Study details: Among healthy controls, a particular HLA allele went with more CDR3 'QG' motifs. Overall study findings and caveats: Without putative leukemic clones, patient CD4-sorted repertoires remained more clonal than healthy CD4+ repertoires. Compared with healthy controls (2/35), patient top clones favored TRBV06 (8/27). No patients shared main leukemic clonotypes, though less than 30% appeared at low frequency elsewhere.

Generated by immunoSEQ multiplex PCR, the TCRdb table keeps only in-frame clones and is missing some. This table holds around 28,000 clones, just under 80% found once. Per the germline V gene, CDR1 is SGHTA and CDR2 is FQGNSA. This CDR3 has 14 amino acids. The ends were cut back, 2 bases at V and 1 base at J, with 9 bases in the middle. About this clone: Its antigen is currently unknown.

What was sequenced was CD4+ T cells from blood buffy coats. The clonotype originates from a human donor in good health. The J gene is TRBJ2-7, the V gene TRBV7-2, with no clear D. The CDR3 DNA reads TGTGCCAGCAGCTTAACTCCTAGTTCCTACGAGCAGTACGTC. Residues: CASSLTPSSYEQYV.